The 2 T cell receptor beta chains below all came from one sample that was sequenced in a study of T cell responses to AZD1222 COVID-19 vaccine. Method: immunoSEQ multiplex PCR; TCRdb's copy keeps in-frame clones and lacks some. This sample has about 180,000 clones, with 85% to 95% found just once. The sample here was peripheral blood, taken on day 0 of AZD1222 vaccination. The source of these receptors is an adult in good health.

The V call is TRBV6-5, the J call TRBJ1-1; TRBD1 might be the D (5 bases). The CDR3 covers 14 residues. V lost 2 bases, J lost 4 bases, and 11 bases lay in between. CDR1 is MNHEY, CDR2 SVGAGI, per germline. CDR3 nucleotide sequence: TGTGCCAGCAGTTACGGGGGGTTGGTCACTGAAGCTTTCTTT. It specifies CASSYGGLVTEAFF.

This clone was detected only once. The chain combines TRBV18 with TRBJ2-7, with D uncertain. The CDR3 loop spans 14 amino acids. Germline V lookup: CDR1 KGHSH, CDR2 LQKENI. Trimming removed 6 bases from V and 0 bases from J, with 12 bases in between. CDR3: CASSLGHNSYEQYF. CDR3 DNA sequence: TGTGCCAGCTCCCTTGGCCACAACTCCTACGAGCAGTACTTC.